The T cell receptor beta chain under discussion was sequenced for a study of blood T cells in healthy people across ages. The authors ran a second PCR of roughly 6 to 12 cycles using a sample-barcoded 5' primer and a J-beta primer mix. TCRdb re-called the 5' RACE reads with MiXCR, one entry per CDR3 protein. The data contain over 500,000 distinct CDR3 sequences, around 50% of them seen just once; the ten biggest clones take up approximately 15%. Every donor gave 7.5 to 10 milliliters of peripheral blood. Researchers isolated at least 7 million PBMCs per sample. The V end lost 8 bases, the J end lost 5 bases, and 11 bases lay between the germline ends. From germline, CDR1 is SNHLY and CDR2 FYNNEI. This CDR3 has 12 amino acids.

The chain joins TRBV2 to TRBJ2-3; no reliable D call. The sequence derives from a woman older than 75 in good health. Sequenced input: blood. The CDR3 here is CASGVIRDTQYF. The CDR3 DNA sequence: TGTGCCAGCGGGGTGATTCGAGATACGCAGTATTTT.